This paragraph reports one T cell receptor (beta chain). What it recognizes is unknown. Method: immunoSEQ multiplex PCR; TCRdb's copy keeps in-frame clones and lacks some. The sample has almost 20,000 clones; around four fifths are singletons. The data stem from a study of T cell clonotyping in hematopoietic cell transplantation. Notes on the study in general: At the given depth, recipient repertoires were over 97% de novo clonotypes.

The sequenced sample was peripheral blood mononuclear cells. This clonotype was sampled from a man aged 60 to 69 in good health. Some clones in this sample may be carry-over from other donors' samples.

CDR3 region: CASSLGFGELFF. CDR3 sequence (DNA): TGCGCCAGCAGCTTGGGATTCGGGGAGCTGTTTTTT. V usage is TRBV5-1 and J usage is TRBJ2-2; no clear D gene. This CDR3 has 12 residues. Germline assignment: CDR1 SGHRS and CDR2 YFSETQ. V lost 0 bases to trimming and J lost 7 bases, with 4 bases between them.